This note documents a single TCR beta chain sequence. The PCR had 60 Vbeta and 13 Jbeta primers. The table came from immunoSEQ multiplex PCR; TCRdb's copy has only in-frame clones and leaves some out. The sample has 100,000 or so clones; about 70% are singletons. The data stem from a study of cytomegalovirus exposure and HLA in healthy donors. V was shortened by 5 bases and J by 1 base, with 11 bases between the two germline ends. The CDR3 covers 14 residues. CDR1 is SEHNR, CDR2 FQNEAQ, per germline (reference sequence). This clonotype was sampled from a man aged 25 to 40 in good health and CMV-seronegative. The J gene is TRBJ1-1, the V gene TRBV7-9; no definite D call. The sequenced material came from PBMCs. CDR3 sequence: CASSTQVGNTEAFF. The CDR3, as DNA: TGTGCCAGCAGCACCCAGGTCGGGAACACTGAAGCTTTCTTT.